Each of the 15 T cell receptor beta chains below was sequenced from the same sample in a study of response to subunit inactivated influenza vaccine. Each CDR3 protein gets one entry after TCRdb re-called the RT-PCR reads with MiXCR. The data hold fewer than 600,000 distinct CDR3 sequences, with approximately 7.2% observed a single time. The sequencing here drew on PBMCs from blood, taken 23 months after vaccination. The receptors here all came from a man aged 45 to 70 who received an inactivated influenza vaccine.

This clonotype appeared a few times. The V gene is TRBV7-2, the J gene TRBJ2-1, with unresolved D. The CDR3 consists of 17 residues. CDR1 is SGHTA, CDR2 FQGNSA, per germline. Trimming left V 0 bases short and J 8 bases short, with 20 bases between. The CDR3 coding sequence is TGTGCCAGCAGCTTAGCGCTAACCTACAATCCTAATGATGAGCAGTTCTTC. It yields the protein CASSLALTYNPNDEQFF.

There are a few counts of this clonotype. The rearrangement joins TRBV6-2 or TRBV6-3 to TRBJ2-4; maybe TRBD2 (5 bases). This CDR3 contains 14 residues. Per the germline V gene, CDR1 is MNHEY and CDR2 is SVGEGT. V was clipped by 7 bases and J by 6 bases, with 16 bases between them. CDR3 amino acids: CASTLAGGGNIQYF. The CDR3 DNA is TGTGCCAGCACCCTGGCGGGCGGTGGAAACATTCAGTACTTC.

This clonotype was seen only a few times. V usage is TRBV5-1 and J usage is TRBJ2-3, with D possibly TRBD1 on 5 matching bases. Germline lookup yields CDR1 SGHRS and CDR2 YFSETQ. This CDR3 has 15 residues. Trimming took 0 bases from V and 4 from J, leaving 12 bases between them. The CDR3 sequence: CASSLGGRAADTQYF. CDR3 nucleotides: TGCGCCAGCAGCTTGGGCGGCAGGGCTGCAGATACGCAGTATTTT.

Many counts were recorded for this clonotype. J is TRBJ2-1 and V is TRBV6-1; TRBD2 matches at 8 bases. V shed 2 bases, J shed 9 bases, and the junction held 6 bases outside the gene matches. CDR3 length: 14 residues. Germline V gives CDR1 MNHNS, CDR2 SASEGT. CDR3 in DNA: TGTGCCAGCAGTGAAAGGACCGGGAGGGGTGAGCAGTTCTTC. The encoded protein is CASSERTGRGEQFF.

This clonotype was counted between two and nine times. The CDR3 bases are TGTGCCAGCAGCCCCCTTGGGTATATGGGTTCACCCCTCCACTTT. This codes for CASSPLGYMGSPLHF. V usage is TRBV7-8 and J usage is TRBJ1-6; D gene ambiguous. Germline V gives CDR1 SGHVS, CDR2 FQNEAQ. The CDR3 totals 15 residues. Trimming stripped 5 bases from V and 9 bases from J, with 17 bases between.

This clonotype appeared a few times. This chain links TRBV5-1 with TRBJ2-2; D call uncertain. Trimming took 4 bases from V and 2 from J, leaving 9 bases between them. Germline loops: CDR1 SGHRS, CDR2 YFSETQ. The CDR3 has 14 residues. The CDR3 spells CASSIDTNTGELFF. DNA of the CDR3: TGCGCCAGCAGCATCGACACAAACACCGGGGAGCTGTTTTTT.

This clonotype was seen a handful of times. The CDR3 region has the DNA TGTGCCAGCAGTGCCGCTAGCGGGGGACCTTACGAGCAGTACTTC. This gives the protein CASSAASGGPYEQYF. The V and J genes are TRBV2 and TRBJ2-7; 10 bases fit TRBD2. The length of the CDR3 is 15 residues. V lost 4 bases, J lost 4 bases, and 7 bases stayed unmatched. Germline CDR1 SNHLY, CDR2 FYNNEI. The whole variable domain, filled in from reference TRBV2 and TRBJ2-7, reads EPEVTQTPSHQVTQMGQEVILRCVPISNHLYFYWYRQILGQKVEFLVSFYNNEISEKSEIFDDQFSVERPDGSNFTLKIRSTKLEDSAMYFCASSAASGGPYEQYFGPGTRLTVT.

The chain couples TRBV20-1 to TRBJ2-5, with 11 positions matching TRBD2. The CDR3 extends over 13 amino acids. Losses at the gene ends were 5 bases for V and 7 bases for J; bases not matched to a gene: 6. Germline CDR1 is DFQATT and CDR2 is SNEGSKA (reference sequence). CDR3 in DNA: TGCAGTGCTGAAACTAGCGGGGGCTTGACCCAGTACTTC. It encodes CSAETSGGLTQYF.

The J gene is TRBJ2-2, the V gene TRBV11-1; the match to TRBD1 covers 7 bases. Germline lookup yields CDR1 SGHAT and CDR2 FQDESV (reference sequence). J gave up 1 base and V 0 bases, and 8 bases lay outside the gene matches. There are 18 residues in the CDR3. As DNA, the CDR3 is TGTGCCAGCAGCTTAGCGCGTTTCCAGGGGGAGAACACCGGGGAGCTGTTTTTT. It yields the protein CASSLARFQGENTGELFF. Based on the CDR3 plus reference TRBV11-1 and TRBJ2-2, the full variable domain is EAEVAQSPRYKITEKSQAVAFWCDPISGHATLYWYRQILGQGPELLVQFQDESVVDDSQLPKDRFSAERLKGVDSTLKIQPAELGDSAMYLCASSLARFQGENTGELFFGEGSRLTVL.

There are a few counts of this clonotype. The chain has TRBV5-6 and TRBJ1-5; D uncertain. The CDR3 extends over 16 amino acids. V was cut by 4 bases and J by 0 bases, with 14 bases left in between. Germline V gene sequence: CDR1 SGHDT, CDR2 YYEEEE. The CDR3 loop reads CASSRSGRYSNQPQHF. In DNA, the CDR3 is TGTGCCAGCAGCCGTTCGGGCCGTTATAGCAATCAGCCCCAGCATTTT.

This clonotype has a handful of counts. CDR3 sequence (DNA): TGTGCCAGCACCCGGGACAGGGGGTCCTACGAGCAGTACTTC. Residues: CASTRDRGSYEQYF. The J gene is TRBJ2-7, the V gene TRBV6-1; 11 bases line up with TRBD1. Germline V gene lookup returns CDR1 MNHNS and CDR2 SASEGT. The V and J ends lost 7 bases and 1 base, in that order; junction bases with no gene match: 3. This CDR3 has 14 residues.

This clonotype was detected ten times or more. The rearrangement uses TRBV12-3 or TRBV12-4 and TRBJ1-3; 8 bases agree with TRBD1. The CDR3 is 14 amino acids. With V trimmed by 6 bases and J by 1 base, 2 bases remained unmatched. The DNA of the CDR3 is TGTGCCAGCAGAGGGGACAGGTCTGGAAACACCATATATTTT. This sequence encodes CASRGDRSGNTIYF.

This clonotype was seen at least ten times. The chain is built from TRBV7-2 and TRBJ2-1, with 8 bases lining up with TRBD2. Germline CDR1 reads SGHTA; CDR2 reads FQGNSA. This CDR3 is 17 amino acids long. After removal of 2 bases from V and 6 bases from J, the junction contained 12 bases not matched to a gene. CDR3 coding DNA: TGTGCCAGCAGCTTAAGTTTCGGGGGGGCTAGTCTCAATGAGCAGTTCTTC. Translation gives CASSLSFGGASLNEQFF.

This clonotype was picked up many times. The chain has TRBV7-2 and TRBJ2-2; 15 bases align to TRBD2. CDR3 length equals 15 residues. Losses at the gene ends were 6 bases for V and 6 bases for J; bases not matched to a gene: 2. The germline gives CDR1 SGHTA, CDR2 FQGNSA. The CDR3, as DNA: TGTGCCAGCAGGGGGACTAGCGGGAGGTCCGGGGAGCTGTTTTTT. Its translation is CASRGTSGRSGELFF. The variable domain in full, completed from reference TRBV7-2 and TRBJ2-2, reads GAGVSQSPSNKVTEKGKDVELRCDPISGHTALYWYRQSLGQGLEFLIYFQGNSAPDKSGLPSDRFSAERTGGSVSTLTIQRTQQEDSAVYLCASRGTSGRSGELFFGEGSRLTVL.

V usage is TRBV5-1 and J usage is TRBJ1-2; 11 nucleotides agree with TRBD1. Per the germline V gene, CDR1 is SGHRS and CDR2 is YFSETQ. CDR3 length: 15 amino acids. V lost 0 bases, J lost 7 bases, and 5 bases stayed unmatched. The CDR3 is CASSLGTGGSAGYTF. The CDR3, as DNA: TGCGCCAGCAGCTTGGGGACAGGGGGCTCGGCTGGCTACACCTTC.